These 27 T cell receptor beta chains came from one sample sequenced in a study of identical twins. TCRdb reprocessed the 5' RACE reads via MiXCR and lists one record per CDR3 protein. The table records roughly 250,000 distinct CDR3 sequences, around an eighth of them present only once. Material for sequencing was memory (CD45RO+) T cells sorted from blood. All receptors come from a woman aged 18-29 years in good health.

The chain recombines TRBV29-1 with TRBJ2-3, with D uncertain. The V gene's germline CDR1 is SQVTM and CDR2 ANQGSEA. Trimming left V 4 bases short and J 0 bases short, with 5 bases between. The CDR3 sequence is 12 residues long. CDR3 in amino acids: CSVGVSTDTQYF. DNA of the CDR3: TGCAGCGTTGGGGTTAGCACAGATACGCAGTATTTT.

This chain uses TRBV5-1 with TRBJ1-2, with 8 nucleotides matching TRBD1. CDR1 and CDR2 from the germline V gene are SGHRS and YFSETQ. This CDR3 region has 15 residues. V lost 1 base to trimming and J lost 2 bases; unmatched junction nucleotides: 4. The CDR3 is CASSLRQGTNYGYTF. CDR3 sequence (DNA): TGCGCCAGCAGCTTGAGACAGGGGACAAACTATGGCTACACCTTC. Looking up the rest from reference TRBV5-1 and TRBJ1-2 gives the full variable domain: KAGVTQTPRYLIKTRGQQVTLSCSPISGHRSVSWYQQTPGQGLQFLFEYFSETQRNKGNFPGRFSGRQFSNSRSEMNVSTLELGDSALYLCASSLRQGTNYGYTFGSGTRLTVV.

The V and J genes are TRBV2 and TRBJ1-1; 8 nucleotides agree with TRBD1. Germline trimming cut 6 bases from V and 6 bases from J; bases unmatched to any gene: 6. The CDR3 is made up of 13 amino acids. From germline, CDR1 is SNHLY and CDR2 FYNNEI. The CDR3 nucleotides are TGTGCCAGCAGGAATACAGGGGGGTCTGAAGCTTTCTTT. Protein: CASRNTGGSEAFF.

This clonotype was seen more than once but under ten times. CDR3 amino acids: CASSLDLQTYEQYF. As DNA, the CDR3 is TGCGCCAGCAGCTTGGATTTGCAGACCTACGAGCAGTACTTC. This chain joins TRBV5-1 and TRBJ2-7; no firm D call. V was clipped by 0 bases and J by 2 bases, with 9 bases between them. The CDR3 runs to 14 residues. From germline, CDR1 is SGHRS and CDR2 YFSETQ.

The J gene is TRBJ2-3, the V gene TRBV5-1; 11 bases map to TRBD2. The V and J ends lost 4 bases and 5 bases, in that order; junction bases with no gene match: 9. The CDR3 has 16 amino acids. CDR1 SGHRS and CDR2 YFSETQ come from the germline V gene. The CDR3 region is CASSPDLAGGRDTQYF. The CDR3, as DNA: TGCGCCAGCAGCCCCGACCTAGCGGGGGGCAGAGATACGCAGTATTTT. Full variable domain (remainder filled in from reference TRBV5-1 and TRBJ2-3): KAGVTQTPRYLIKTRGQQVTLSCSPISGHRSVSWYQQTPGQGLQFLFEYFSETQRNKGNFPGRFSGRQFSNSRSEMNVSTLELGDSALYLCASSPDLAGGRDTQYFGPGTRLTVL.

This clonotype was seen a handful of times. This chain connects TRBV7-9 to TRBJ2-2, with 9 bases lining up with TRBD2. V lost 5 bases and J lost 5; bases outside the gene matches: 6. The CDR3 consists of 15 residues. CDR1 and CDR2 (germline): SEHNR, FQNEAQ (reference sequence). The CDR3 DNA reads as TGTGCCAGCAGCCCCCGGCTAGCGGGGACCGGGGAGCTGTTTTTT. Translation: CASSPRLAGTGELFF.

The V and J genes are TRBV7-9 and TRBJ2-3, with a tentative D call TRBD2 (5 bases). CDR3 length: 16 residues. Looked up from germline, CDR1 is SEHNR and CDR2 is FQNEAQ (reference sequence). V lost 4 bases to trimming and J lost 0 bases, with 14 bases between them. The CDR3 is CASSSRRSGSTDTQYF. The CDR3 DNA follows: TGTGCCAGCAGCTCACGGCGGAGCGGAAGCACAGATACGCAGTATTTT.

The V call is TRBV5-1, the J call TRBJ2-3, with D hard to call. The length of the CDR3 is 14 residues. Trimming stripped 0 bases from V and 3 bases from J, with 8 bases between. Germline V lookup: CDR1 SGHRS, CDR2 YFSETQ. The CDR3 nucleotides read TGCGCCAGCAGCTTGGTTGCAGAGACAGATACGCAGTATTTT. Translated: CASSLVAETDTQYF.

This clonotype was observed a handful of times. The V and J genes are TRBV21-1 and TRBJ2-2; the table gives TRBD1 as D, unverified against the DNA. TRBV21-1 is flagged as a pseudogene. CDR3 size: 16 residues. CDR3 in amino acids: CASSKGSGQGDGELFF. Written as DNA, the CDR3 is TGTGCCAGCAGCAAAGGCTCGGGACAGGGAGACGGGGAGCTGTTTTTT.

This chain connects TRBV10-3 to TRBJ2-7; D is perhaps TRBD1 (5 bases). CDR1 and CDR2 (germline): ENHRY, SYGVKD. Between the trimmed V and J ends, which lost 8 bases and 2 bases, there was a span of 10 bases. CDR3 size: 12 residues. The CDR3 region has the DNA TGTGCCATCGGAACAGGTACCTACGAGCAGTACTTC. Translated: CAIGTGTYEQYF.

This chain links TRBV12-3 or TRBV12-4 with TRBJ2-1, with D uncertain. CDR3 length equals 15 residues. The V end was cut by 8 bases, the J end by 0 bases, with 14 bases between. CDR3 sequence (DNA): TGTGCCAGCCTCCTTCGCCAGAGCTCCTACAATGAGCAGTTCTTC. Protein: CASLLRQSSYNEQFF.

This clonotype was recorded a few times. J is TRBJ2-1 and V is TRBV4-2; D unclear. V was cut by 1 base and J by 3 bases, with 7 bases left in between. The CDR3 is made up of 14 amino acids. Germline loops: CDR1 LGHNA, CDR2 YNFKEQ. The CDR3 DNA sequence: TGTGCCAGCAGCCAAGTGTCACACTACAATGAGCAGTTCTTC. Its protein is CASSQVSHYNEQFF.

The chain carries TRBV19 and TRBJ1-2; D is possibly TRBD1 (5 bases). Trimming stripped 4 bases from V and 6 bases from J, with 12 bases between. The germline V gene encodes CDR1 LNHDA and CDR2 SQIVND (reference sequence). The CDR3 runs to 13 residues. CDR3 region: CASSNHLGHGYTF. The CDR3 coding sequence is TGTGCCAGTAGTAACCATCTGGGGCATGGCTACACCTTC.

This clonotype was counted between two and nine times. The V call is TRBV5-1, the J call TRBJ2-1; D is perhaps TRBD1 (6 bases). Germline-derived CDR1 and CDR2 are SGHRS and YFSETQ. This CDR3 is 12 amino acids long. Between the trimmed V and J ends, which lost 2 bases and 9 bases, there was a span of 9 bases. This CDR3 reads CASSLLQGEQFF. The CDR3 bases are TGCGCCAGCAGCTTATTACAGGGTGAGCAGTTCTTC.

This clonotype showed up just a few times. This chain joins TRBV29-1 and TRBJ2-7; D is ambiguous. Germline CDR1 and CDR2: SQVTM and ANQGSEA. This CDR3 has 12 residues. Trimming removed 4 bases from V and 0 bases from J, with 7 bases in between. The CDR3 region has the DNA TGCAGCGTTGCTCTAAGCTCCTACGAGCAGTACTTC. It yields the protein CSVALSSYEQYF.

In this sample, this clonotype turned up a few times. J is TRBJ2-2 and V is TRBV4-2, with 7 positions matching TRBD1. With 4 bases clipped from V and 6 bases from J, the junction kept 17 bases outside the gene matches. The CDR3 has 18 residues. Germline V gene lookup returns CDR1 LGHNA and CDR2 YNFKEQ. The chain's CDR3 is CASSPLAVRGLEAGELFF. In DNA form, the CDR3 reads TGTGCCAGCAGCCCCTTGGCAGTGAGGGGGCTTGAGGCCGGGGAGCTGTTTTTT.

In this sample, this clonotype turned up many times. The CDR3 here is CASSQRLNTQETQYF. In DNA form, the CDR3 reads TGTGCCAGCAGCCAACGTCTGAATACCCAAGAGACCCAGTACTTC. The V call is TRBV3-1, the J call TRBJ2-5; D is unresolved. Trimming took 2 bases from V and 1 from J, leaving 11 bases between them. CDR1 is LGHDT and CDR2 is YNNKEL in the germline V gene (reference sequence). The CDR3 covers 15 residues.

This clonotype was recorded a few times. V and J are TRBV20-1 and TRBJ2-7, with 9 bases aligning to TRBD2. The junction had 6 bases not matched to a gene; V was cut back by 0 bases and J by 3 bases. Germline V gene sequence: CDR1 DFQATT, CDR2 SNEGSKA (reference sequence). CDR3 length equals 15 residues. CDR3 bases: TGCAGTGCTAGAGATCCTAGCGGGGCTCACTACGAGCAGTACTTC. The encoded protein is CSARDPSGAHYEQYF.

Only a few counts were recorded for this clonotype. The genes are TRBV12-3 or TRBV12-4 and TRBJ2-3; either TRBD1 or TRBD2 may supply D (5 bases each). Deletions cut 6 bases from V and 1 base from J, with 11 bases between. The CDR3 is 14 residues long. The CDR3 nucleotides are TGTGCCAGCAGCCGGGACGGGGGCACAGATACGCAGTATTTT. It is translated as CASSRDGGTDTQYF.

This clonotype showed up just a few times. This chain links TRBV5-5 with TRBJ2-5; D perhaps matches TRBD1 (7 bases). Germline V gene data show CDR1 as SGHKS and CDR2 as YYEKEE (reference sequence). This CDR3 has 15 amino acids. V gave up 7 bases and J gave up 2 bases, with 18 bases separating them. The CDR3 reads CASATDRRGQETQYF. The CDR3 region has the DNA TGTGCCAGCGCGACGGACAGGCGGGGTCAAGAGACCCAGTACTTC. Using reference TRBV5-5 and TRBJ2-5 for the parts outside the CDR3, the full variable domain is DAGVTQSPTHLIKTRGQQVTLRCSPISGHKSVSWYQQVLGQGPQFIFQYYEKEERGRGNFPDRFSARQFPNYSSELNVNALLLGDSALYLCASATDRRGQETQYFGPGTRLLVL.

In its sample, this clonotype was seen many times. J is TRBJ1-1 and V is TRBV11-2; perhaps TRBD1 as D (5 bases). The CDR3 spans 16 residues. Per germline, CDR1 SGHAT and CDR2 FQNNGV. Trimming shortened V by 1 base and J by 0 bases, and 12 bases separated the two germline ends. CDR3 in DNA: TGTGCCAGCAGCTTAGGTTCATGGGGGATGAACACTGAAGCTTTCTTT. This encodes CASSLGSWGMNTEAFF.

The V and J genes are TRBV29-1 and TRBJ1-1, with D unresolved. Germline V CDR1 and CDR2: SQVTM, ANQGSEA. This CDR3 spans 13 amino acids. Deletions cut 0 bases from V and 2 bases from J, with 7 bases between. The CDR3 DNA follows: TGCAGCGTTGAAGATGTCCGAAACACTGAAGCTTTCTTT. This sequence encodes CSVEDVRNTEAFF.

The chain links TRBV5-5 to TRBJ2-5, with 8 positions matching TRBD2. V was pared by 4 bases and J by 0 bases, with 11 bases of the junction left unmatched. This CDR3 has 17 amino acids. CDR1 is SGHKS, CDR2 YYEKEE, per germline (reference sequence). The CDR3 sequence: CASSPTSRGDNQETQYF. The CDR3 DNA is TGTGCCAGCAGCCCAACGTCGCGGGGGGACAACCAAGAGACCCAGTACTTC.

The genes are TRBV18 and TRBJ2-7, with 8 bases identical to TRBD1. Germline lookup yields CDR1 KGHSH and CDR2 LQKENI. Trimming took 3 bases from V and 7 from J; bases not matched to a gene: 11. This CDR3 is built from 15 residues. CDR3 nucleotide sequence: TGTGCCAGCTCACCTGGACAGGGAGGTTCAGCGGAGCAGTACTTC. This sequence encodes CASSPGQGGSAEQYF.

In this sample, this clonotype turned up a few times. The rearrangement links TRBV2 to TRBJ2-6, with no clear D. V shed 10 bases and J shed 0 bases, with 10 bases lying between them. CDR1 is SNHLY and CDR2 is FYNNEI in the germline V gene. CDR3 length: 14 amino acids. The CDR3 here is CATSPNSGANVLTF. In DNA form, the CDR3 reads TGTGCCACCTCTCCAAACTCTGGGGCCAACGTCCTGACTTTC. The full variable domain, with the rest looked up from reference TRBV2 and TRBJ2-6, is EPEVTQTPSHQVTQMGQEVILRCVPISNHLYFYWYRQILGQKVEFLVSFYNNEISEKSEIFDDQFSVERPDGSNFTLKIRSTKLEDSAMYFCATSPNSGANVLTFGAGSRLTVL.

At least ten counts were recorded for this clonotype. CDR3 residues: CASSLGTGLNIQYF. CDR3 DNA: TGCGCCAGCAGCTTGGGGACAGGGCTAAACATTCAGTACTTC. This chain connects TRBV5-1 to TRBJ2-4, with 8 bases that match TRBD1. Per germline, CDR1 SGHRS and CDR2 YFSETQ. After removal of 0 bases from V and 6 bases from J, the junction contained 2 bases not matched to a gene. The CDR3 is made up of 14 amino acids.

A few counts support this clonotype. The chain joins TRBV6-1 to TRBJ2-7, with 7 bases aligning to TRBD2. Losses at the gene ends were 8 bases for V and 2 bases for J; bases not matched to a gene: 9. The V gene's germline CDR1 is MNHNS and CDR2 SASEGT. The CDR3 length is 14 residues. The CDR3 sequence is CASRRGLAAYEQYF. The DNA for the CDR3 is TGTGCCAGCCGACGAGGGCTAGCGGCCTACGAGCAGTACTTC.